This passage covers 3 T cell receptor beta chains from one sample sequenced in a study of T cell changes during pregnancy in multiple sclerosis. Only in-frame clones appear in the TCRdb table, and some are missing; sequencing was by immunoSEQ multiplex PCR. The data contain roughly 40,000 clones, around 90% of them seen just once; the ten biggest clones take up approximately 8.4%. This specimen was CD8+ T cells from peripheral blood mononuclear cells, taken before pregnancy. Source of these receptors: a female donor with multiple sclerosis, enrolled in a pregnancy study.

J is TRBJ2-2 and V is TRBV27; 7 bases match TRBD2. There are 15 residues in the CDR3. Germline CDR1 and CDR2: MNHEY and SMNVEV (reference sequence). Losses at the gene ends were 8 bases for V and 6 bases for J; bases not matched to a gene: 12. CDR3 sequence (DNA): TGTGCCAGCTCCCTCGGGGCGGGAGTGTCCGGGGAGCTGTTTTTT. The encoded protein is CASSLGAGVSGELFF.

V is TRBV5-4 and J is TRBJ2-2; no definite D call. This CDR3 region has 15 residues. V dropped 0 bases and J dropped 2 bases, with 8 bases sitting between them. In germline, CDR1 is SGHNT, CDR2 YYREEE (reference sequence). The CDR3 region has the DNA TGTGCCAGCAGCTTGGACTCAGGAAACACCGGGGAGCTGTTTTTT. Translating it yields CASSLDSGNTGELFF.

The chain carries TRBV18 and TRBJ2-1; 13 nucleotides align to TRBD2. CDR1 KGHSH and CDR2 LQKENI come from the germline V gene. CDR3 size: 16 residues. V lost 3 bases, J lost 8 bases, and 7 bases stayed unmatched. CDR3 in amino acids: CASSPGLAGTLDEQFF. CDR3 nucleotides: TGTGCCAGCTCACCGGGACTAGCGGGAACGTTGGATGAGCAGTTCTTC.